Presented here are 18 T cell receptor beta chains from one specimen sequenced in a study of CD8 T cells in ankylosing spondylitis (dated by TCRdb to 2017 to 2019). General study outcomes and caveats: A TCR beta motif of several highly homologous amino acid variants appeared characteristic of blood from ankylosing spondylitis patients.

These receptors are not linked to any known antigen. The library was produced with 5' RACE. Sequenced on an Illumina HiSeq 2500. TCRdb redid the processing of the public reads, applying fastp at Q25 and MiXCR, and retained in-frame beta chains. Each entry is one CDR3 protein sequence, shown with its most common DNA and genes. This sample has more than 600,000 distinct CDR3 sequences in its table, and around 20% of those were observed once. The ten largest clones take up under 20% of the sample. Source material: blood, either unsorted or a sorted T cell fraction (not recorded which). The receptor source for this set is a male donor with ankylosing spondylitis.

This clonotype was observed a handful of times. The rearrangement links TRBV7-9 to TRBJ2-5; a weak D match, TRBD2 (5 bases). The V end was cut by 1 base, the J end by 10 bases, with 10 bases between. Germline lookup yields CDR1 SEHNR and CDR2 FQNEAQ (reference sequence). This CDR3 is built from 12 residues. The CDR3 spells CASSLVNEGQYF. In DNA form, the CDR3 reads TGTGCCAGCAGCTTAGTTAATGAGGGCCAGTACTTC.

There are many counts of this clonotype. The chain combines TRBV16 with TRBJ2-7; 8 bases are a match to TRBD1. This CDR3 spans 14 amino acids. The V segment lost 4 bases and the J segment 5 bases; nucleotides outside the gene matches: 7. CDR1 and CDR2 from the germline V gene are KGHSY and FQNENV. CDR3 residues: CASSPWTGSHEQYF. CDR3 in DNA: TGTGCCAGCAGCCCATGGACAGGGTCCCACGAGCAGTACTTC. Drawing the rest from reference TRBV16 and TRBJ2-7, the complete variable domain is GEEVAQTPKHLVRGEGQKAKLYCAPIKGHSYVFWYQQVLKNEFKFLISFQNENVFDETGMPKERFSAKCLPNSPCSLEIQATKLEDSAVYFCASSPWTGSHEQYFGPGTRLTVT.

This clonotype was recorded once. V and J are TRBV7-2 and TRBJ2-1; 13 nucleotides align to TRBD2. V lost 5 bases and J lost 7; bases outside the gene matches: 8. This CDR3 is built from 16 residues. Germline CDR1 is SGHTA and CDR2 is FQGNSA. DNA for the CDR3: TGTGCCAGCAGCATCGGACTAGCGGGAGTGTGGAATGAGCAGTTCTTC. Amino acids: CASSIGLAGVWNEQFF.

This clonotype has only a few counts. The chain is built from TRBV27 and TRBJ2-5, with unresolved D. Trimming shortened V by 1 base and J by 0 bases, and 3 bases separated the two germline ends. Per the germline V gene, CDR1 is MNHEY and CDR2 is SMNVEV (reference sequence). The CDR3 has 13 amino acids. The CDR3 bases are TGTGCCAGCAGTTTATTTGACCAAGAGACCCAGTACTTC. Amino acid sequence: CASSLFDQETQYF.

The chain couples TRBV29-1 to TRBJ1-5, with a possible D match to TRBD1 (6 bases). The CDR3 runs 13 residues. V was pared by 3 bases and J by 5 bases, with 11 bases between. CDR1 is SQVTM and CDR2 is ANQGSEA in the germline V gene. CDR3 amino acids: CSVDTGLDQPQHF. The DNA of the CDR3 is TGCAGCGTTGATACAGGGCTGGATCAGCCCCAGCATTTT.

A few counts support this clonotype. The chain carries TRBV4-3 and TRBJ2-1, with 11 bases matching TRBD2. Losses at the gene ends were 0 bases for V and 6 bases for J; bases not matched to a gene: 7. Germline CDR1 and CDR2: LGHNA and YSLEER. CDR3 length equals 17 residues. The DNA of the CDR3 is TGCGCCAGCAGCCAAGATCGGGGTAGCGGGAGGGTCAATGAGCAGTTCTTC. Protein: CASSQDRGSGRVNEQFF.

This clonotype has at least ten counts. V usage is TRBV5-1 and J usage is TRBJ1-5; D may be TRBD1 (5 bases). Germline V lookup: CDR1 SGHRS, CDR2 YFSETQ. This CDR3 has 14 residues. V was pared by 0 bases and J by 6 bases, with 10 bases between. CDR3 protein: CASSLEGAGQPQHF. CDR3 bases: TGCGCCAGCAGCTTGGAAGGGGCTGGTCAGCCCCAGCATTTT.

This clonotype showed up just a few times. The chain carries TRBV11-2 and TRBJ2-1, with 10 bases that match TRBD2. The CDR3 is 13 amino acids. The germline V gene has CDR1 SGHAT and CDR2 FQNNGV. Trimming took 5 bases from V and 12 from J; bases not matched to a gene: 7. The CDR3 coding sequence is TGTGCCAGCAGCGAAGCGGGGGGGAACTGGCAGTTCTTC. The encoded protein is CASSEAGGNWQFF.

V and J are TRBV6-6 and TRBJ1-1; D is uncertain. This CDR3 has 12 amino acids. Trimming left V 2 bases short and J 6 bases short, with 7 bases between. Germline assignment: CDR1 MNHNY and CDR2 SVGAGI (reference sequence). The CDR3 DNA is TGTGCCAGCAGTTACGGGGTCTCTGAAGCTTTCTTT. The encoded protein is CASSYGVSEAFF.

CDR3 protein: CASSHLGLQETQYF. CDR3 nucleotide sequence: TGCGCCAGCAGCCACCTGGGACTTCAAGAGACCCAGTACTTC. The J gene is TRBJ2-5, the V gene TRBV4-1, with D maybe TRBD2 (6 bases). Germline V lookup: CDR1 MGHRA, CDR2 YSYEKL. This CDR3 region has 14 residues. Trimming pared 3 bases from V and 2 bases from J, leaving 10 bases between.

This clonotype was observed a few times. V usage is TRBV5-1 and J usage is TRBJ1-2; no clear D gene. V was trimmed by 10 bases and J by 8 bases, leaving 9 bases between them. Germline CDR1 SGHRS, CDR2 YFSETQ. The CDR3 has 9 residues. DNA of the CDR3: TGCGCCGGCTGTAGGGGCTACACCTTC. Translated, it gives CAGCRGYTF. The variable domain in full, completed from reference TRBV5-1 and TRBJ1-2, reads KAGVTQTPRYLIKTRGQQVTLSCSPISGHRSVSWYQQTPGQGLQFLFEYFSETQRNKGNFPGRFSGRQFSNSRSEMNVSTLELGDSALYLCAGCRGYTFGSGTRLTVV.

This clonotype has more than one count but fewer than ten. The rearrangement joins TRBV20-1 to TRBJ2-1; 16 bases are a match to TRBD2. Germline-derived CDR1 and CDR2 are DFQATT and SNEGSKA (reference sequence). The CDR3 is made up of 16 amino acids. V was pared by 6 bases and J by 3 bases, with 5 bases of the junction left unmatched. The CDR3 region is CSAQGLAGGIYNEQFF. DNA for the CDR3: TGCAGTGCCCAGGGACTAGCGGGAGGGATCTACAATGAGCAGTTCTTC.

This clonotype showed up many times. V usage is TRBV12-3 or TRBV12-4 and J usage is TRBJ1-1; 8 bases are a match to TRBD1. CDR3 length: 17 residues. J was trimmed by 1 base and V by 7 bases; bases with no gene match: 14. CDR3 in amino acids: CASTTTGQGGRNTEAFF. The CDR3 DNA sequence: TGTGCCAGCACAACTACCGGACAGGGCGGGAGGAACACTGAAGCTTTCTTT.

The genes are TRBV6-1 and TRBJ2-5, with D possibly being TRBD2 (6 bases). The length of the CDR3 is 13 residues. Germline V gene lookup returns CDR1 MNHNS and CDR2 SASEGT. V was cut by 5 bases and J by 2 bases, with 9 bases left in between. Here the CDR3 DNA reads TGTGCCAGCAGTCCGGGAGAACAAGAGACCCAGTACTTC. This gives the protein CASSPGEQETQYF.

At least ten counts were recorded for this clonotype. This chain uses TRBV12-3 or TRBV12-4 with TRBJ1-4; tentative D call: TRBD1 (5 bases). Trimming cost V 5 bases and J 5 bases, with 12 bases left between them. The CDR3 has 14 amino acids. CDR3 loop: CASSPWGGNEKLFF. The CDR3 DNA reads as TGTGCCAGCAGTCCGTGGGGCGGGAATGAAAAACTGTTTTTT.

As for this clonotype: The junction departs from the called germline gene at one end, perhaps through a read error. This sequence joins TRBV25-1 and TRBJ1-6; D perhaps matches TRBD1 (5 bases). The CDR3 is made up of 15 amino acids. CDR1 is MGHDK and CDR2 is SYGVNS in the germline V gene. CDR3: CARSEMGVLNSPLHF. The CDR3 coding sequence is TGTGCCAGAAGTGAGATGGGGGTTTTAAATTCACCCCTCCACTTT.

The chain couples TRBV20-1 to TRBJ1-2; D may be TRBD1 (5 bases). The CDR3 is 14 amino acids. The V gene's germline CDR1 is DFQATT and CDR2 SNEGSKA (reference sequence). The V end lost 3 bases, the J end lost 4 bases, and 15 bases lay between the germline ends. The CDR3 here is CSASSGGDGYGYTF. The CDR3 DNA follows: TGCAGTGCTAGTTCGGGGGGGGACGGCTATGGCTACACCTTC.

This clonotype came up a few times. One end of the junction varies from germline; a read error may be responsible. This sequence joins TRBV12-3 or TRBV12-4 and TRBJ2-7; TRBD2 is a possible D gene (6 bases). The CDR3 runs to 14 residues. CDR3 sequence (DNA): TGTGCCACCAGTAGGGGAGGCCTAACCTACGAGCAGTACTTC. It specifies CATSRGGLTYEQYF.